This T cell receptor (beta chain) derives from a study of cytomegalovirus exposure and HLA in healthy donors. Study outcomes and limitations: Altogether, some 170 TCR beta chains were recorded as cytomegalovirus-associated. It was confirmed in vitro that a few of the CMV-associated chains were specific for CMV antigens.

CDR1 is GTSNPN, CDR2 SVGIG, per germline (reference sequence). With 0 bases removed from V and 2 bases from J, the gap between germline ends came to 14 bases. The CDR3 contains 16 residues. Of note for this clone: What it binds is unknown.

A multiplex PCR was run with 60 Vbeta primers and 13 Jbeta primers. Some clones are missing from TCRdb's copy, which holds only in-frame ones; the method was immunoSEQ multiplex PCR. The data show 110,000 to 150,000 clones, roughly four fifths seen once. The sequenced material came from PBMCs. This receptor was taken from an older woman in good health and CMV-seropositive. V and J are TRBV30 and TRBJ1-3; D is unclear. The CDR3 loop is CAWSVRMEGPGNTIYF. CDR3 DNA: TGTGCCTGGAGTGTACGGATGGAGGGCCCTGGAAACACCATATATTTT.